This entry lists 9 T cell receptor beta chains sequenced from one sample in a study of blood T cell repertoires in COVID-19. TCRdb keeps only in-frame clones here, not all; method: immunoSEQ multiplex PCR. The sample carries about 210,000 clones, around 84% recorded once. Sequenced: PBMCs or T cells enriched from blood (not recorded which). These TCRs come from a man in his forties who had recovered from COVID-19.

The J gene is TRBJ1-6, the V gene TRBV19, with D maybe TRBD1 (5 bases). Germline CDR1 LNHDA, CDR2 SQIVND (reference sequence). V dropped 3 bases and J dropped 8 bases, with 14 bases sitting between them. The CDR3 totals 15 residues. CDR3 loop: CASSIGGSGDSPLHF. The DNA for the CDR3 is TGTGCCAGTAGTATCGGGGGTTCGGGAGATTCACCCCTCCACTTT.

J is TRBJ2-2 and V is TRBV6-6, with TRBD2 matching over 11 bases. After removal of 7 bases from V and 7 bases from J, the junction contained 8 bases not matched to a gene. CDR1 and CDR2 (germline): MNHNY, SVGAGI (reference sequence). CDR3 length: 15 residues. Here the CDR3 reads CASTLAGGNDGELFF. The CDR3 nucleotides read TGTGCCAGCACTTTAGCGGGAGGGAACGACGGGGAGCTGTTTTTT.

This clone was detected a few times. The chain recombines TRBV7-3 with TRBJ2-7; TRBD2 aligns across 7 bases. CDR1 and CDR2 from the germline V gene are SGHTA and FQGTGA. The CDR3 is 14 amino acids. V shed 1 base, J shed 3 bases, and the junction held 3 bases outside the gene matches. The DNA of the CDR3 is TGTGCCAGCAGCTTAATGGGCGGGAGCTACGAGCAGTACTTC. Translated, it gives CASSLMGGSYEQYF.

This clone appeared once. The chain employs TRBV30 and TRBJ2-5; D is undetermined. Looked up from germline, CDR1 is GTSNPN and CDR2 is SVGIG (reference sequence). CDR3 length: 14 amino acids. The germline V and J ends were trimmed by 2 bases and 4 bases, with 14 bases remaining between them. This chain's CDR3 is CAWSQETLRETQYF. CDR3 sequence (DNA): TGTGCCTGGAGTCAAGAAACTTTGCGAGAGACCCAGTACTTC.

CDR3 region: CASRLGQRDEQFF. The CDR3 nucleotides are TGTGCCAGCAGACTCGGACAGAGGGATGAGCAGTTCTTC. This chain uses TRBV12-3 or TRBV12-4 with TRBJ2-1, with a tentative D call TRBD1 (6 bases). V lost 6 bases and J lost 8, with 14 bases in between. The CDR3 covers 13 residues.

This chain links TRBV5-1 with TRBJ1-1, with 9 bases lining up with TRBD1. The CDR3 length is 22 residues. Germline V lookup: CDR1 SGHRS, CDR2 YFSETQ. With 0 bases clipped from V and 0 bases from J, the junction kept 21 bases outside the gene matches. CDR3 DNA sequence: TGCGCCAGCAGCTTGGGTGTGTACGGGACAGGGTCTTATCTCAGCATGAACACTGAAGCTTTCTTT. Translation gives CASSLGVYGTGSYLSMNTEAFF.

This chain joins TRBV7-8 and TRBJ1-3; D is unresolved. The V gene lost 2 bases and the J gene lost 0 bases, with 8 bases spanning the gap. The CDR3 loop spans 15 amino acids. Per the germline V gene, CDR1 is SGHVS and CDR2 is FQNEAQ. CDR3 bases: TGTGCCAGCAGCTTAAACAGAAACTCTGGAAACACCATATATTTT. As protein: CASSLNRNSGNTIYF.

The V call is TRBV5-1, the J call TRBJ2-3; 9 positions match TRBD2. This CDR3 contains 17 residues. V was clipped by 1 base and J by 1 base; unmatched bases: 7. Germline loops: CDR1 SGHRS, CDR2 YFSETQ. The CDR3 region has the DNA TGCGCCAGCAGCTTGTCAAGCGGGGGGCGCGGCACAGATACGCAGTATTTT. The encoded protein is CASSLSSGGRGTDTQYF.

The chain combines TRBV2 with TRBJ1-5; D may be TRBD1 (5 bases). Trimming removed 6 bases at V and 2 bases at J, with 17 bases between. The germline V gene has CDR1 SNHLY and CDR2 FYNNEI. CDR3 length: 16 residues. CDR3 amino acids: CASRPHRQRGNQPQHF. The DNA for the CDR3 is TGTGCCAGCAGACCACACAGGCAGCGCGGCAATCAGCCCCAGCATTTT.